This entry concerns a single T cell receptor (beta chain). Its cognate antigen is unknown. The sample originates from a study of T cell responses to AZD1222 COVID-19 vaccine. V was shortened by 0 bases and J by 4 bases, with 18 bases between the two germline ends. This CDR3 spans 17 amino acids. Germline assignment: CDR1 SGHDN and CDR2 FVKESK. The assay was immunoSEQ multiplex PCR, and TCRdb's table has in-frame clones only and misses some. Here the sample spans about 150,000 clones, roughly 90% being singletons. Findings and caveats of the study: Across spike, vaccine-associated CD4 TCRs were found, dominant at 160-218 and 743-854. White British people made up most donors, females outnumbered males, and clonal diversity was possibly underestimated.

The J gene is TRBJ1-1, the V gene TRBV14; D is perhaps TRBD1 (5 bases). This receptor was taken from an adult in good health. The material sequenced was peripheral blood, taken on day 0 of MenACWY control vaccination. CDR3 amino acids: CASSQDLMARVGTEAFF. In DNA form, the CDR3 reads TGTGCCAGCAGCCAAGATTTGATGGCCAGGGTGGGCACTGAAGCTTTCTTT.